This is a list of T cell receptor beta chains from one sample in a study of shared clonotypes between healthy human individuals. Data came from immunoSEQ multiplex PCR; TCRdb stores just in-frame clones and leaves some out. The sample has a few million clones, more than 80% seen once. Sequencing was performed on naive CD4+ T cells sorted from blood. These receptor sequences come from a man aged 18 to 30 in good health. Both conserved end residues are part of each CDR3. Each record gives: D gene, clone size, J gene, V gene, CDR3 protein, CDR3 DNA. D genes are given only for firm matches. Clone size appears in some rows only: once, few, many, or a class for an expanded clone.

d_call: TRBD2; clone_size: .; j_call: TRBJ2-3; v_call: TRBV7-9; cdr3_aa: CASSFGRGASDTQYF; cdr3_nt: TGTGCCAGCAGCTTTGGGCGGGGGGCCTCAGATACGCAGTATTTT
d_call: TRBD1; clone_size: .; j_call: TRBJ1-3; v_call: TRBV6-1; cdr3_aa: CASSGQGGNTIYF; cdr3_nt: TGTGCCAGCAGTGGACAGGGGGGAAACACCATATATTTT
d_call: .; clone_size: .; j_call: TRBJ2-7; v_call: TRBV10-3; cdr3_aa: CAISAGRSSYEQYF; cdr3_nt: TGTGCCATCAGTGCGGGCCGAAGCTCCTACGAGCAGTACTTC
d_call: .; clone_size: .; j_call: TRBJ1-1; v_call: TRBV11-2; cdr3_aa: CASSLEAGNTEAFF; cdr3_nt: TGTGCCAGCAGCTTAGAGGCAGGAAACACTGAAGCTTTCTTT
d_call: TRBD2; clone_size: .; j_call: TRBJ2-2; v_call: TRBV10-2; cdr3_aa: CASSEGSGVNTGELFF; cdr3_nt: TGCGCCAGCAGTGAAGGTAGCGGGGTCAACACCGGGGAGCTGTTTTTT
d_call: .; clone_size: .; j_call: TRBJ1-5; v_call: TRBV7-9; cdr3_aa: CASSLAGQPQHF; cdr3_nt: TGTGCCAGCAGCTTAGCAGGTCAGCCCCAGCATTTT
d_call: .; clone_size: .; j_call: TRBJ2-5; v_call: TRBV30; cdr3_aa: CAWSMWGTQETQYF; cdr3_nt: TGTGCCTGGAGCATGTGGGGGACCCAAGAGACCCAGTACTTC
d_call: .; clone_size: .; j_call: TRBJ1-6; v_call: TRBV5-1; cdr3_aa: CASSPRTLENSPLHF; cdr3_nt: TGCGCCAGCAGCCCCCGGACCCTGGAGAATTCACCCCTCCACTTT
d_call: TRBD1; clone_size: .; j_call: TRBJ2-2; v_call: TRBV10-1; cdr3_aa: CASSVRQGPNTGELFF; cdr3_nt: TGCGCCAGCAGTGTTCGACAGGGCCCGAACACCGGGGAGCTGTTTTTT
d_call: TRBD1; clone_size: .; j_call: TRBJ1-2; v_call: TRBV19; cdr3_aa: CASSIQGGQGRYGYTF; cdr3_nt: TGTGCCAGTAGTATCCAGGGGGGACAGGGGCGCTATGGCTACACCTTC
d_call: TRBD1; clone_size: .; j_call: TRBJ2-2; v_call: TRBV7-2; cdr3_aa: CASSFQAGTANTGELFF; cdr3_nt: TGTGCCAGCAGCTTCCAGGCCGGGACAGCGAACACCGGGGAGCTGTTTTTT
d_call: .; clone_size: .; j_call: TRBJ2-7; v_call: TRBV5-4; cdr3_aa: CASSLSREAYEQYF; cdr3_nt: TGTGCCAGCAGCTTGTCACGGGAAGCCTACGAGCAGTACTTC
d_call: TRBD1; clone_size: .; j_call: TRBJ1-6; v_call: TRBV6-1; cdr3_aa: CASNRGSLPLHF; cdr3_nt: TGTGCCAGCAACAGGGGAAGTTTACCCCTCCACTTT
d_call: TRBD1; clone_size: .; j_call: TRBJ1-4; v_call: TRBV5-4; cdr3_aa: CASSGGTETTNEKLFF; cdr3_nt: TGTGCCAGCAGCGGCGGGACAGAGACAACTAATGAAAAACTGTTTTTT
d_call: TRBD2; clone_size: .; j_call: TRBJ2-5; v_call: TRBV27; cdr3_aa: CASSLKGVILAGEQLQETQYF; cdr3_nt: TGTGCCAGCAGTTTAAAAGGGGTTATACTAGCGGGGGAGCAGCTCCAAGAGACCCAGTACTTC
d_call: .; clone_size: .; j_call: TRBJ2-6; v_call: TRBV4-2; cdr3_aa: CASSPGGAGANVLTF; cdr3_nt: TGTGCCAGCAGCCCAGGTGGGGCTGGGGCCAACGTCCTGACTTTC
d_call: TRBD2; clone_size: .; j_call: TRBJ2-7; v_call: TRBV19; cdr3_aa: CASKPGLAAYEQYF; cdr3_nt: TGTGCCAGTAAACCGGGACTAGCGGCCTACGAGCAGTACTTC
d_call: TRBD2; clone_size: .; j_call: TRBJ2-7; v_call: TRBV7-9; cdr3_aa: CASSLAPMGGGADHEQYF; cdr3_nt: TGTGCCAGCAGCTTAGCTCCGATGGGCGGGGGGGCGGACCACGAGCAGTACTTC
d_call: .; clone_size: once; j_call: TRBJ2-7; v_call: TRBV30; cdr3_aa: CAWTGGKDEQYF; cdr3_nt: TGTGCCTGGACCGGGGGTAAAGACGAGCAGTACTTC
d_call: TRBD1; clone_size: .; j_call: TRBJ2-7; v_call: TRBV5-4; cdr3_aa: CASSQAGTGYDYEQYF; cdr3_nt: TGTGCCAGCAGCCAGGCCGGGACAGGGTACGACTACGAGCAGTACTTC
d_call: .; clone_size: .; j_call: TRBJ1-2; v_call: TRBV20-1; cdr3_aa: CSAHAIYGYTF; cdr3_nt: TGCAGTGCTCACGCTATTTATGGCTACACCTTC
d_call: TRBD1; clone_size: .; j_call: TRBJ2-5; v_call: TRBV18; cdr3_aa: CASSRRQGETQYF; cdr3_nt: TGTGCCAGCTCACGTCGACAGGGAGAGACCCAGTACTTC
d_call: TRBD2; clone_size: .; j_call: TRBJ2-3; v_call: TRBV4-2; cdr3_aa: CASSQGLAGGQGTQYF; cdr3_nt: TGTGCCAGCAGCCAAGGACTAGCGGGGGGCCAGGGGACGCAGTATTTT
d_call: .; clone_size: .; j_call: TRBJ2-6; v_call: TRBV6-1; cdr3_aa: CASSALGLPSGANVLTF; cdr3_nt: TGTGCCAGCAGTGCTCTCGGACTCCCCTCTGGGGCCAACGTCCTGACTTTC
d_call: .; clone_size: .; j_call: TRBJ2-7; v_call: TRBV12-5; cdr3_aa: CASGLGAVEQYF; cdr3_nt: TGTGCTAGTGGTTTGGGGGCGGTCGAGCAGTACTTC
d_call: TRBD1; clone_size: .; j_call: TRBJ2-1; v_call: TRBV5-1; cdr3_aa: CASSSGTGDLGNEQFF; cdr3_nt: TGCGCCAGCAGCTCCGGGACAGGGGACTTGGGGAATGAGCAGTTCTTC
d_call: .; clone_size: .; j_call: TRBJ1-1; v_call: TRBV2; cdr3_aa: CASSVGGDTEAFF; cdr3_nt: TGTGCCAGCAGTGTTGGGGGCGACACTGAAGCTTTCTTT
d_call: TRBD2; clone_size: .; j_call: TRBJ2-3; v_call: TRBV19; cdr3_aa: CASSMYGAGASGISTDTQYF; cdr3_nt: TGTGCCAGTAGTATGTATGGGGCCGGGGCTAGCGGGATCAGCACAGATACGCAGTATTTT
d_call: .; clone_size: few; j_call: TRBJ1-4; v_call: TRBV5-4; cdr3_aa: CASSLDGATNEKLFF; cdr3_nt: TGTGCCAGCAGCTTGGATGGCGCAACTAATGAAAAACTGTTTTTT
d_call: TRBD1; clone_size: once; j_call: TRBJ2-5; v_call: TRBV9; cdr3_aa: CASSVERTGGRETQYF; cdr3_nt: TGTGCCAGCAGCGTAGAACGGACAGGGGGCAGGGAGACCCAGTACTTC
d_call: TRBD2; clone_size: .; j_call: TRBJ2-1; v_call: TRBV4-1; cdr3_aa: CASSQAQRGGSYNEQFF; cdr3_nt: TGCGCCAGCAGCCAAGCTCAGCGGGGGGGCTCCTACAATGAGCAGTTCTTC
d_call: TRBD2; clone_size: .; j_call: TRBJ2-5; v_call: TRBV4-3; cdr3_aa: CASSQNLGGNQETQYF; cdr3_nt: TGCGCCAGCAGCCAAAACTTGGGAGGGAACCAAGAGACCCAGTACTTC
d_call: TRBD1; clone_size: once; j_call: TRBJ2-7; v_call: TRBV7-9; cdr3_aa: CASTSGTGGGNEQYF; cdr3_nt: TGTGCCAGCACCTCGGGGACAGGGGGAGGCAACGAGCAGTACTTC
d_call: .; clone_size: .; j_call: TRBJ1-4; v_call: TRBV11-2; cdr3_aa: CASSLGAAEGLFF; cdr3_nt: TGTGCCAGCAGCTTAGGAGCGGCAGAGGGGCTGTTTTTT
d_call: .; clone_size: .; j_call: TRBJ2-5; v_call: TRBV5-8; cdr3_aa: CASSPQETQYF; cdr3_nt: TGTGCCAGCAGTCCTCAGGAGACCCAGTACTTC
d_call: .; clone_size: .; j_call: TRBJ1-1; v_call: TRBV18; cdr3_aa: CASSPPIVASTEAFF; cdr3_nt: TGTGCCAGCTCACCACCGATAGTGGCGTCTACTGAAGCTTTCTTT
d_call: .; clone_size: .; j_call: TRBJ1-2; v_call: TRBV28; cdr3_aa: CATSWQGYGYTF; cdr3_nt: TGTGCCACCTCTTGGCAGGGGTATGGCTACACCTTC
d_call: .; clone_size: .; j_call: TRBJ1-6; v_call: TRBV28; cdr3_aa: CASTERRGDNSPLHF; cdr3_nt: TGTGCCAGCACAGAGAGGCGGGGAGATAATTCACCCCTCCACTTT
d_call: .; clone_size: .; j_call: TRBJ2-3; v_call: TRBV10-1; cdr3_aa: CASSESQTPQYF; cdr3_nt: TGCGCCAGCAGTGAGTCCCAAACGCCGCAGTATTTT